Listed here are 21 T cell receptor beta chains from one sample, sequenced in a study. Via MiXCR, TCRdb re-called the 5' RACE reads, giving one row per CDR3 protein. The table has 50,000 to 70,000 distinct CDR3 sequences, 20% to 25% seen once. Treg sorting used a CD4+CD25+CD127-/low gate. The specimen was tumor-infiltrating Tregs sorted from the breast tumor. These receptors were obtained from a female donor with breast cancer.

The table lists this clonotype with a few counts. The chain combines TRBV7-9 with TRBJ2-1; D not resolved. Germline V gene data show CDR1 as SEHNR and CDR2 as FQNEAQ (reference sequence). V lost 5 bases and J 8 bases, leaving 19 bases between the germline ends. The CDR3 covers 15 residues. CDR3 coding DNA: TGTGCCAGCAGCCCCCCCTTTAGGTTTGGAGATGAGCAGTTCTTC. Encoded protein: CASSPPFRFGDEQFF.

This rearrangement joins TRBV5-1 to TRBJ1-1, with D possibly being TRBD1 (5 bases). Trimming removed 0 bases at V and 5 bases at J, with 14 bases between. The CDR3 is made up of 15 amino acids. Looked up from germline, CDR1 is SGHRS and CDR2 is YFSETQ. In nucleotides, the CDR3 is TGCGCCAGCAGCTTGGCCGGAGGGGTACGGACTGAAGCTTTCTTT. It yields the protein CASSLAGGVRTEAFF. Full variable domain (rest looked up from reference TRBV5-1 and TRBJ1-1): KAGVTQTPRYLIKTRGQQVTLSCSPISGHRSVSWYQQTPGQGLQFLFEYFSETQRNKGNFPGRFSGRQFSNSRSEMNVSTLELGDSALYLCASSLAGGVRTEAFFGQGTRLTVV.

Only a few counts were recorded for this clonotype. This chain uses TRBV6-2 or TRBV6-3 with TRBJ2-1; TRBD2 matches at 10 bases. Per germline, CDR1 MNHEY and CDR2 SVGEGT. V was clipped by 2 bases and J by 5 bases; unmatched bases: 9. CDR3 length: 17 amino acids. CDR3 nucleotide sequence: TGTGCCAGCAGTTACCGCCCTACTAGCGGGGTCAACAATGAGCAGTTCTTC. It yields the protein CASSYRPTSGVNNEQFF.

A few counts support this clonotype. Given a much more abundant clone one base away, this may be a read error. The chain's CDR3 is CASGGQDEAFF. CDR3 nucleotides: TGTGCCAGCGGGGGACAGGATGAAGCTTTCTTT. V gene TRBV6-2 or TRBV6-3 combines with J gene TRBJ1-1, with 8 bases aligning to TRBD1. The germline gives CDR1 MNHEY, CDR2 SVGEGT. This CDR3 is 11 amino acids long. Trimming took 8 bases from V and 7 from J; bases not matched to a gene: 3.

The table lists this clonotype with a count of one. The chain employs TRBV27 and TRBJ2-3; 11 bases map to TRBD2. CDR1 is MNHEY, CDR2 SMNVEV, per germline (reference sequence). This CDR3 is 17 amino acids long. The trim removed 6 bases at V and 4 bases at J, leaving 12 bases unmatched. CDR3 sequence (DNA): TGTGCCAGCAGACTAGCGGGAGACCCGGTCCGGGCAGATACGCAGTATTTT. As protein: CASRLAGDPVRADTQYF.

V is TRBV7-2 and J is TRBJ2-6; D assignment may be TRBD1 or TRBD2 (5 bases each). Germline CDR1 and CDR2: SGHTA and FQGNSA. There are 19 residues in the CDR3. V dropped 5 bases and J dropped 0 bases, with 20 bases sitting between them. The CDR3 nucleotides read TGTGCCAGCAGCGTAAGGTCCGGGGCTGCGAGCTCTGGGGCCAACGTCCTGACTTTC. This gives the protein CASSVRSGAASSGANVLTF.

This clonotype was observed a few times. The chain combines TRBV7-9 with TRBJ1-4; D ambiguous. Germline values: CDR1 SEHNR, CDR2 FQNEAQ (reference sequence). The V gene lost 5 bases and the J gene lost 7 bases, with 11 bases spanning the gap. This CDR3 has 13 amino acids. The CDR3 nucleotides read TGTGCCAGCAGCACCGCGACGGGTGAAAAACTGTTTTTT. Protein sequence: CASSTATGEKLFF.

A few counts support this clonotype. The CDR3 spells CASSSGLAGFTDTQYF. The CDR3 bases are TGTGCCAGCAGCTCGGGACTAGCGGGTTTCACAGATACGCAGTATTTT. This chain connects TRBV5-6 to TRBJ2-3; 12 bases align to TRBD2. Germline V gene sequence: CDR1 SGHDT, CDR2 YYEEEE. The CDR3 runs 16 residues. With V trimmed by 3 bases and J by 2 bases, 4 bases remained unmatched.

The V call is TRBV20-1, the J call TRBJ1-5; a weak D match, TRBD1 (6 bases). CDR1 is DFQATT and CDR2 is SNEGSKA in the germline V gene (reference sequence). V dropped 6 bases and J dropped 3 bases, with 9 bases sitting between them. The CDR3 loop spans 12 amino acids. CDR3 nucleotides: TGCAGTGCGGGGGGCAACAATCAGCCCCAGCATTTT. Its translation: CSAGGNNQPQHF.

A few counts support this clonotype. The chain joins TRBV7-6 to TRBJ2-3; 8 positions match TRBD1. The CDR3 is made up of 15 amino acids. J was trimmed by 5 bases and V by 5 bases; bases with no gene match: 9. CDR1 and CDR2 from the germline V gene are SGHVS and FNYEAQ. The CDR3 bases are TGTGCCAGCAGCCCCCGGACAGGGCGAGGAGATACGCAGTATTTT. Protein product: CASSPRTGRGDTQYF.

This clonotype was seen more than once but under ten times. The rearrangement uses TRBV7-2 and TRBJ2-6; 7 bases align to TRBD1. The CDR3 extends over 15 amino acids. The trim removed 5 bases at V and 4 bases at J, leaving 5 bases unmatched. CDR1 and CDR2 (germline): SGHTA, FQGNSA. The CDR3 here is CASSVTGPGANVLTF. The CDR3, as DNA: TGTGCCAGCAGCGTGACAGGGCCCGGGGCCAACGTCCTGACTTTC.

The chain couples TRBV5-1 to TRBJ2-5; 8 nucleotides line up with TRBD1. There are 13 residues in the CDR3. The V gene's germline CDR1 is SGHRS and CDR2 YFSETQ. Trimming cost V 7 bases and J 7 bases; bases outside gene matches: 9. CDR3 protein: CASYQGAGGTQYF. DNA of the CDR3: TGCGCCAGCTATCAGGGGGCTGGAGGGACCCAGTACTTC.

The chain recombines TRBV18 with TRBJ2-5; D is undetermined. This CDR3 has 13 residues. Germline V lookup: CDR1 KGHSH, CDR2 LQKENI. With 6 bases removed from V and 5 bases from J, the gap between germline ends came to 13 bases. The CDR3 DNA sequence: TGTGCCAGCTCCGCAGATCGAGCGGAGACCCAGTACTTC. Protein product: CASSADRAETQYF.

A word on this clonotype: A read error is possible here, since a much larger clone lies one base away. The chain joins TRBV11-2 to TRBJ2-3; 8 positions match TRBD2. Per germline, CDR1 SGHAT and CDR2 FQNNGV. Trimming removed 10 bases from V and 6 bases from J; junction bases left unmatched: 15. The CDR3 extends over 15 amino acids. Here the CDR3 DNA reads TGTGCCATCAGTCCTACTAGCGGCCCCCCGGATACGCAGTATTTT. Translated: CAISPTSGPPDTQYF.

In its sample, this clonotype was seen many times. V is TRBV20-1 and J is TRBJ1-4, with 8 nucleotides matching TRBD1. Unmatched junction bases numbered 7, after V lost 6 bases and J lost 7 bases. From germline, CDR1 is DFQATT and CDR2 SNEGSKA (reference sequence). The CDR3 contains 13 residues. The CDR3 coding sequence is TGCAGTGCGAGGACAGGGATAAGTGAAAAACTGTTTTTT. This sequence encodes CSARTGISEKLFF.

This clonotype was found a few times. The chain joins TRBV11-2 to TRBJ2-7, with D unclear. V lost 3 bases to trimming and J lost 3 bases, with 15 bases between them. Per germline, CDR1 SGHAT and CDR2 FQNNGV. This CDR3 spans 15 amino acids. CDR3 amino acids: CASSLSYLRRYEQYF. CDR3 nucleotides: TGTGCCAGCAGCTTGTCGTATTTACGACGCTACGAGCAGTACTTC.

This clonotype was seen a single time. Compared with germline, one end of the junction differs, possibly owing to a read error. The rearrangement joins TRBV20-1 to TRBJ1-4; D ambiguous. This CDR3 contains 11 residues. Germline values: CDR1 DFQATT, CDR2 SNEGSKA (reference sequence). The CDR3 protein is CSARGVENLFF. CDR3 bases: TGCAGTGCTAGAGGGGTAGAAAACCTGTTTTTT.

Many counts were recorded for this clonotype. The DNA for the CDR3 is TGCGCCAGCAGCTTGGACGCCGGACAGAAAATGAACACTGAAGCTTTCTTT. Translated, it gives CASSLDAGQKMNTEAFF. V usage is TRBV5-1 and J usage is TRBJ1-1; maybe TRBD1 (6 bases). Germline V gene sequence: CDR1 SGHRS, CDR2 YFSETQ. The CDR3 sequence is 17 residues long. Trimming removed 0 bases at V and 0 bases at J, with 15 bases between.

Turning to this clonotype: A much larger clone is a single base away; this may be a read error. This chain's CDR3 is CASSYAGGQDSYGYTF. CDR3 in DNA: TGTGCCAGCAGTTACGCTGGGGGGCAGGATAGCTATGGCTACACCTTC. This chain joins TRBV6-5 and TRBJ1-2, with TRBD1 as a possible D gene (6 bases). Per the germline V gene, CDR1 is MNHEY and CDR2 is SVGAGI. The length of the CDR3 is 16 residues. V lost 2 bases to trimming and J lost 4 bases, with 17 bases between them.

The chain employs TRBV12-3 or TRBV12-4 and TRBJ2-7; D uncertain. This CDR3 has 11 residues. V lost 2 bases to trimming and J lost 10 bases, with 9 bases between them. The CDR3 bases are TGTGCCAGCAGTTTATCCCGCGATCAGTACTTC. Translated, it gives CASSLSRDQYF.

This clonotype came up many times. This rearrangement joins TRBV5-1 to TRBJ2-6; D possibly corresponds to TRBD1 (7 bases). V was pared by 4 bases and J by 0 bases, with 14 bases between. Germline V gene data show CDR1 as SGHRS and CDR2 as YFSETQ. The CDR3 sequence is 17 residues long. The CDR3 protein is CASSAGQTYSGANVLTF. CDR3 DNA: TGCGCCAGCAGCGCGGGACAGACATACTCTGGGGCCAACGTCCTGACTTTC.